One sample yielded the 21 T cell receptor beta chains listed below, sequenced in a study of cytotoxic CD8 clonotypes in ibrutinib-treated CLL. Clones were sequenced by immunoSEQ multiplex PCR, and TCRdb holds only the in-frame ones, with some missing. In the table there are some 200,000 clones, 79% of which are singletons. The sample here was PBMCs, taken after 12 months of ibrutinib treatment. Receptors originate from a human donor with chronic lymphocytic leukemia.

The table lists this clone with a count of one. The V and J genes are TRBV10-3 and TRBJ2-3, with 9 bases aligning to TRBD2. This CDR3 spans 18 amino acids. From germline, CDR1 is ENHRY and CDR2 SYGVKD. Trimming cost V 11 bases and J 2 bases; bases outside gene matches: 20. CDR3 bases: TGTGCCGTGAACCAAGGGGGCCCTAGCGGGGACGACACAGATACGCAGTATTTT. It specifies CAVNQGGPSGDDTDTQYF.

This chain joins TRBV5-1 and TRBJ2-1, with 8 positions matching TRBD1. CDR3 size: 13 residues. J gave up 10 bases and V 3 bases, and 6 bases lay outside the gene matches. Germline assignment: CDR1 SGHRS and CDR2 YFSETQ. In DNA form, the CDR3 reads TGCGCCAGCAGCTCCAGGGGGCCATGGGAGCAGTTCTTC. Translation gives CASSSRGPWEQFF. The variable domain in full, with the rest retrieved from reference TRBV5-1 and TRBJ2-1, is KAGVTQTPRYLIKTRGQQVTLSCSPISGHRSVSWYQQTPGQGLQFLFEYFSETQRNKGNFPGRFSGRQFSNSRSEMNVSTLELGDSALYLCASSSRGPWEQFFGPGTRLTVL.

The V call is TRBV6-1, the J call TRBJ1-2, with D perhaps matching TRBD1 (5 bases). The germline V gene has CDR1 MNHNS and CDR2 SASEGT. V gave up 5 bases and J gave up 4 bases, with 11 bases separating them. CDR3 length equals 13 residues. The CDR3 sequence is CASSRTGTYGYTF. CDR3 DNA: TGTGCCAGCAGTAGAACCGGGACCTATGGCTACACCTTC.

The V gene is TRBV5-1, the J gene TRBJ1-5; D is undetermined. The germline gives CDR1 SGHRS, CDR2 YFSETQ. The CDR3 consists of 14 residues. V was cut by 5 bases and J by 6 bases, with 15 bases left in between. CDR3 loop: CASSEWGTSQPQHF. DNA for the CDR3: TGCGCCAGCAGTGAGTGGGGAACCAGTCAGCCCCAGCATTTT.

For the CDR3, the DNA is TGTGCCAGCAGCCCAGACAGGGGCCGGGGGAAAGGGGAGCTGTTTTTT. It yields the protein CASSPDRGRGKGELFF. This chain uses TRBV9 with TRBJ2-2; 8 bases map to TRBD1. This CDR3 has 16 amino acids. Germline trimming cut 4 bases from V and 8 bases from J; bases unmatched to any gene: 13. In germline, CDR1 is SGDLS, CDR2 YYNGEE.

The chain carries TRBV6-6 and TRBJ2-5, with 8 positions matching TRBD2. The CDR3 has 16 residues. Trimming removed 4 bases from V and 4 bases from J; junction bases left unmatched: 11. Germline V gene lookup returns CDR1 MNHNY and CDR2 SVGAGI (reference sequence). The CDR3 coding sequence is TGTGCCAGCAGTTTGGTTACTAGCGGTCCCAGAGAGACCCAGTACTTC. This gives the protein CASSLVTSGPRETQYF.

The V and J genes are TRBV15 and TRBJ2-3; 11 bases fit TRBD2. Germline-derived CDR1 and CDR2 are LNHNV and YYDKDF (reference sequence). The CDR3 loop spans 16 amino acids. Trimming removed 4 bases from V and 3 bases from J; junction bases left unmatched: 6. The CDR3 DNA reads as TGTGCCACCAGCACGCGACTAGCGGGATCGACAGATACGCAGTATTTT. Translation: CATSTRLAGSTDTQYF.

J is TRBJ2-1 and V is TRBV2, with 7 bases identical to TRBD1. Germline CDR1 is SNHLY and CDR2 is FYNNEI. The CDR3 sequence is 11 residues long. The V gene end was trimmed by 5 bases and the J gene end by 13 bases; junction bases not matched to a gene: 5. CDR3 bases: TGTGCCAGCAGTAGAGACAGGGAACAGTTCTTC. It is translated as CASSRDREQFF.

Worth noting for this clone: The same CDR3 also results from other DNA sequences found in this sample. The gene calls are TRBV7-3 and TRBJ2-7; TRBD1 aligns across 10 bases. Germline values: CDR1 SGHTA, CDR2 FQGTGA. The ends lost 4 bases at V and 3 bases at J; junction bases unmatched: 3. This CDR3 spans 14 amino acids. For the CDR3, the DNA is TGTGCCAGCAGCTCCGGGACAGGGGACTACGAGCAGTACTTC. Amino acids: CASSSGTGDYEQYF.

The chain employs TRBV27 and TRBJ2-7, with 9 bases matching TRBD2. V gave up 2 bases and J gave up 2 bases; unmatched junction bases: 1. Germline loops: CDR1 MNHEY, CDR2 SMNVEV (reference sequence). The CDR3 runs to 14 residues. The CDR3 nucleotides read TGTGCCAGCAGTTTAGCGGGGGGGACCTACGAGCAGTACTTC. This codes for CASSLAGGTYEQYF.

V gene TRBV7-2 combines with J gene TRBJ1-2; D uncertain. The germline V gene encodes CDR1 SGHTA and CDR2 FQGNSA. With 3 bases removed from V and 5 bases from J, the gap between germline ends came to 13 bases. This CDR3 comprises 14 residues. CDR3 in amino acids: CASSFPGLIYGYTF. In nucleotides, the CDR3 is TGTGCCAGCAGCTTTCCAGGCCTCATTTATGGCTACACCTTC. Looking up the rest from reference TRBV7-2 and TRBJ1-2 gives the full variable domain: GAGVSQSPSNKVTEKGKDVELRCDPISGHTALYWYRQSLGQGLEFLIYFQGNSAPDKSGLPSDRFSAERTGGSVSTLTIQRTQQEDSAVYLCASSFPGLIYGYTFGSGTRLTVV.

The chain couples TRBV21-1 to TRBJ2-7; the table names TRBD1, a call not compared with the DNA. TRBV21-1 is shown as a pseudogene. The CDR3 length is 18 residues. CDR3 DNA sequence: TGTGCCAGCATCTCGGGGGGACAGGAATTTGCTTTAACCTACGAGCAGTACTTC. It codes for CASISGGQEFALTYEQYF.

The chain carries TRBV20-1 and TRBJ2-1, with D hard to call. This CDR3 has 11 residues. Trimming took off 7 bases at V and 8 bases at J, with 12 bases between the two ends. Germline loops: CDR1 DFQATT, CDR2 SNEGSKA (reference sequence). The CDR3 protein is CSVLVFDEQFF. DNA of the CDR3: TGCAGTGTCTTAGTCTTCGATGAGCAGTTCTTC.

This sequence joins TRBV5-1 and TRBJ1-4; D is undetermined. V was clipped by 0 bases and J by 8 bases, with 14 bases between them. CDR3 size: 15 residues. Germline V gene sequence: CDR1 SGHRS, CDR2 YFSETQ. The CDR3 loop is CASSLVGAPGEKLFF. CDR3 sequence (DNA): TGCGCCAGCAGCTTGGTTGGAGCCCCGGGGGAAAAACTGTTTTTT.

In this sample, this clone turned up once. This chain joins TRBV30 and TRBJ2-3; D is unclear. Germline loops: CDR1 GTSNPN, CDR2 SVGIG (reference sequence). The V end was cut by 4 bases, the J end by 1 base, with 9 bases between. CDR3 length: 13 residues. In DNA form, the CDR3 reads TGTGCCTGGAAGTCCTCCGGCACAGATACGCAGTATTTT. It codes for CAWKSSGTDTQYF.

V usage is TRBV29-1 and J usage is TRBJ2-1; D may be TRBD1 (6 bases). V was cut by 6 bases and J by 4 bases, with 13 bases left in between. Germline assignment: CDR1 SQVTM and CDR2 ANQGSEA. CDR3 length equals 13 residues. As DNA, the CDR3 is TGCAGCGTACTTCGGGACAAATACAATGAGCAGTTCTTC. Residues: CSVLRDKYNEQFF.

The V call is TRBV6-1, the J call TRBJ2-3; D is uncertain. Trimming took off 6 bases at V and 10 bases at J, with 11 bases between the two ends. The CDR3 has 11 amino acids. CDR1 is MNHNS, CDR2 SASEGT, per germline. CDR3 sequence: CASRGMEAQYF. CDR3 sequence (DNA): TGTGCCAGCAGGGGGATGGAAGCGCAGTATTTT.

This CDR3 is CASSLSASGGYEQYF. Written as DNA, the CDR3 is TGTGCCAGCAGCTTAAGTGCTAGCGGGGGATACGAGCAGTACTTC. The rearrangement joins TRBV7-2 to TRBJ2-7, with TRBD2 identical over 10 bases. The CDR3 runs to 15 residues. Germline-derived CDR1 and CDR2 are SGHTA and FQGNSA. V shed 2 bases, J shed 4 bases, and the junction held 5 bases outside the gene matches.

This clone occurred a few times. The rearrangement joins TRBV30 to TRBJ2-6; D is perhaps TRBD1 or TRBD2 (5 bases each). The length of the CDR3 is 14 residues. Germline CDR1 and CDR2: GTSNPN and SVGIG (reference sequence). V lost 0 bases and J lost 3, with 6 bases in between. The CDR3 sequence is CAWSVGVGANVLTF. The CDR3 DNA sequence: TGTGCCTGGAGTGTGGGGGTTGGGGCCAACGTCCTGACTTTC.

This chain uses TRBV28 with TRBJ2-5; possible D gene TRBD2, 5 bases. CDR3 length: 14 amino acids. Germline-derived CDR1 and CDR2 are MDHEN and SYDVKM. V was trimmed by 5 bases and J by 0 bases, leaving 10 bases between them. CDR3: CASSLVGNQETQYF. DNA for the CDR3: TGTGCCAGCAGTCTAGTCGGGAACCAAGAGACCCAGTACTTC.

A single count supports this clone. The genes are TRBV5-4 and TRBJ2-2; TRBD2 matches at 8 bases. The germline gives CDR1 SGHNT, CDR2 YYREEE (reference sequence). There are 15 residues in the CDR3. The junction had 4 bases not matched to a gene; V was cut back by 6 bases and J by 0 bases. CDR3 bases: TGTGCCAGCACCGGGGGGGGCACGAACACCGGGGAGCTGTTTTTT. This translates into CASTGGGTNTGELFF.